Listed below are T cell receptor beta chains from one sample, sequenced in a study of blood T cell repertoires in COVID-19. The assay was immunoSEQ multiplex PCR, and TCRdb's table has in-frame clones only and misses some. The sample records some 90,000 clones, 89% being singletons. Sequencing was carried out using peripheral blood. The receptors derive from a man aged 45 to 65 with acute or convalescent COVID-19. Both conserved end residues are part of each CDR3. A D gene is named only where the DNA matches it firmly. Clone size is shown for a subset of rows, as once, few, many or a class of expanded clone.

abundance	j_gene	d_gene	v_gene	CDR3nt	CDR3aa
-	TRBJ2-6	-	TRBV2	TGTGCCAGCAGTGATAGGATGGGCTCACTCTCTGGGGCCAACGTCCTGACTTTC	CASSDRMGSLSGANVLTF
once	TRBJ1-2	TRBD1	TRBV20-1	TGCAGTGGACAGGGGTTCTATGGCTACACCTTC	CSGQGFYGYTF
once	TRBJ2-3	TRBD2	TRBV7-3	TGTGCCAGCAGCCCGCGGGGGGTCGGGGCAGATACGCAGTATTTT	CASSPRGVGADTQYF
-	TRBJ1-2	-	TRBV14	TGTGCCAGCAGCCCCAATTTCAGGGTGGGCTATGGCTACACCTTC	CASSPNFRVGYGYTF
-	TRBJ1-2	-	TRBV6-5	TGTGCCAGCAGGCCAAACAGGGACGGTTACTATGGCTACACCTTC	CASRPNRDGYYGYTF
-	TRBJ1-2	-	TRBV29-1	TGCAGCTTCATCGGTGCAGGACATATTGGCTACACCTTC	CSFIGAGHIGYTF
few	TRBJ1-1	TRBD1	TRBV11-2	TGTGCCAGCAGCAGGGACAGGGTTCGCGAAGCTTTCTTT	CASSRDRVREAFF
-	TRBJ2-7	TRBD2	TRBV30	TGTGCCTGGAGTGTACTAGCGGGGGGGATTGGCGAGCAGTACTTC	CAWSVLAGGIGEQYF
-	TRBJ1-6	-	TRBV6-5	TGTGCCAGCAGTAGTACAGCCCAAACTAATTCACCCCTCCACTTT	CASSSTAQTNSPLHF
-	TRBJ1-2	-	TRBV5-6	TGTGCCAGCAGCTTGGCGAGTTATAGCTATGGCTACACCTTC	CASSLASYSYGYTF
-	TRBJ2-1	TRBD2	TRBV19	TGTGCCAGTAGTATGAAGGTAGCGGGGGGACGCAATGAGCAGTTCTTC	CASSMKVAGGRNEQFF
-	TRBJ2-2	-	TRBV29-1	TGCAGCGTTGGATCAGCAGCGACGGAGCTGTTTTTT	CSVGSAATELFF
-	TRBJ1-5	TRBD1	TRBV19	TGTGCCAGTAGCGGGACAGGCAATCAGCCCCAGCATTTT	CASSGTGNQPQHF
-	TRBJ1-1	-	TRBV7-3	TGTGCCAGCAGCCCCGGCGGCCGGAGTTCCCGAACTGAAGCTTTCTTT	CASSPGGRSSRTEAFF
-	TRBJ1-1	-	TRBV19	TGTGCCAGTAGTACAAACAGGGAGCGGCCAGACACTGAAGCTTTCTTT	CASSTNRERPDTEAFF
-	TRBJ1-3	TRBD1	TRBV6-5	TGTGCCAGCAGTCGGACAGGGGGTAACACCATATATTTT	CASSRTGGNTIYF
-	TRBJ2-5	TRBD2	TRBV2	TGTGCCAGCACCCCGACTAGCGGGGCCCTCAACCAGTACTTC	CASTPTSGALNQYF
-	TRBJ2-2	TRBD1	TRBV7-3	TGTGCCAGCAGCGCGGGACAGGGGAACACCGGGGAGCTGTTTTTT	CASSAGQGNTGELFF
-	TRBJ1-2	TRBD1	TRBV30	TGTGCCTGGAAGCTCCGGGACAGGTTTGGGGGCTACACCTTC	CAWKLRDRFGGYTF
-	TRBJ1-2	-	TRBV29-1	TGCAGCGTTGGGACAAACAACTATGGCTACACCTTC	CSVGTNNYGYTF
-	TRBJ2-1	TRBD2	TRBV6-4	TGTGCCAGCAGTGTAGAGGGAGGGAATGAGCAGTTCTTC	CASSVEGGNEQFF
-	TRBJ1-3	-	TRBV6-5	TGTGCCAGCCTGACAGCAAACTCTGGAAACACCATATATTTT	CASLTANSGNTIYF
once	TRBJ1-2	TRBD1	TRBV27	TGTGCCAGCTCGAGCGGACAGGACCTATACTATGGCTACACCTTC	CASSSGQDLYYGYTF
once	TRBJ1-5	-	TRBV19	TGTGCCAGTAGTATCTCGGGGGGTAATCAGCCCCAGCATTTT	CASSISGGNQPQHF
-	TRBJ1-1	-	TRBV19	TGTGCCAGTACCCGCTGGGGCAGGGGTGAAGCTTTCTTT	CASTRWGRGEAFF
-	TRBJ1-1	-	TRBV12-5	TGTGCTAGTGGTTTGGTAGCGGGGGGCCGCGCTTTCTTT	CASGLVAGGRAFF
once	TRBJ2-7	TRBD2	TRBV19	TGTGCCAGTAGTACAGGACTAGCGGGCTCCTACGAGCAGTACTTC	CASSTGLAGSYEQYF
-	TRBJ2-2	TRBD1	TRBV5-1	TGCGCCAGCAGCTCACAGGGGCCCACCGGGGAGCTGTTTTTT	CASSSQGPTGELFF
-	TRBJ2-2	-	TRBV7-3	TGTGCCAGCAGCCCACCGGGACAAAACACCGGGGAGCTGTTTTTT	CASSPPGQNTGELFF
-	TRBJ2-3	TRBD2	TRBV30	TGTGCCTGGAGTGGGGATAGCGGGGGTAGTACAGATACGCAGTATTTT	CAWSGDSGGSTDTQYF
-	TRBJ2-1	-	TRBV5-4	TGTGCCAGCAGCTTGAGTAGAGGGAGAAACAATGAGCAGTTCTTC	CASSLSRGRNNEQFF
few	TRBJ1-5	TRBD1	TRBV28	TGTGCCAGCTTCCCGGGACAGACCTCAAGGCCCCAGCATTTT	CASFPGQTSRPQHF
-	TRBJ2-1	TRBD2	TRBV7-2	TGTGCCAGCAGCTTAGTACTAGCGGGGGGGCCAGCTGAGCAGTTCTTC	CASSLVLAGGPAEQFF
-	TRBJ1-1	-	TRBV15	TGTGCCACCAGCAACCGGGGTGGCACTGAAGCTTTCTTT	CATSNRGGTEAFF
-	TRBJ1-2	-	TRBV5-4	TGTGCCAGCAGCTTACCTAGGGGTGGCTATGGCTACACCTTC	CASSLPRGGYGYTF
-	TRBJ2-1	TRBD1	TRBV27	TGTGCCAGCAGTTATCGACAGGGGTACTACAATGAGCAGTTCTTC	CASSYRQGYYNEQFF
-	TRBJ2-3	-	TRBV7-3	TGTGCCAGCAGCCCGGGGAGGAGGACAGATACGCAGTATTTT	CASSPGRRTDTQYF
-	TRBJ1-1	-	TRBV19	TGTGCCAGTAGTTGGAATAGGGGTTTGGTCGCTGAAGCTTTCTTT	CASSWNRGLVAEAFF
-	TRBJ1-3	TRBD1	TRBV9	TGTGCCAGCAGCGCGCCGGGACAGGGGGAATCTGGAAACACCATATATTTT	CASSAPGQGESGNTIYF
-	TRBJ1-2	TRBD1	TRBV23-1	TGCGCCAGCAGTCAATTGAAATACCGGGACAGTTCTAACTATGGCTACACCTTC	CASSQLKYRDSSNYGYTF
-	TRBJ1-4	-	TRBV19	TGTGCCAGTAGTATGGGATACAGGACTAATGAAAAACTGTTTTTT	CASSMGYRTNEKLFF
-	TRBJ2-4	TRBD1	TRBV5-1	TGCGCCACCAGACAGGGGTTGGAAAACATTCAGTACTTC	CATRQGLENIQYF
-	TRBJ2-5	-	TRBV5-1	TGCGCCAGCCGAGAGTTCGGGGGGCGGTCAGAGACCCAGTACTTC	CASREFGGRSETQYF
-	TRBJ2-1	TRBD1	TRBV7-3	TGTGCCAGCAGCTTAATATATCGGACAGGGGTTACGTACAATGAGCAGTTCTTC	CASSLIYRTGVTYNEQFF
-	TRBJ2-5	TRBD2	TRBV6-6	TGTGCCAGCAGTTACCGGGGGGGGGAGACCCAGTACTTC	CASSYRGGETQYF
few	TRBJ2-2	TRBD1	TRBV23-1	TGCGCCAGCAGTCCCCCGACACGACAGGGGCTCCGGGAGCTGTTTTTT	CASSPPTRQGLRELFF
-	TRBJ1-6	TRBD1	TRBV6-4	TGTGCCAGCAGTGACACGTACAGGGGATATAATTCACCCCTCCACTTT	CASSDTYRGYNSPLHF
-	TRBJ1-2	TRBD1	TRBV3-1/TRBV3-2	TGTGCCAGCAGCCAAGTAGTGGGACAGGGCCAGTGGGCCTTC	CASSQVVGQGQWAF
-	TRBJ2-1	-	TRBV2	TGTGCCAGCAGTGAAGGGCCAGACAATGAGCAGTTCTTC	CASSEGPDNEQFF
-	TRBJ1-2	-	TRBV9	TGTGCCAGCAGCGAGGGGGGGGCACAGTCACTCTATGGCTACACCTTC	CASSEGGAQSLYGYTF